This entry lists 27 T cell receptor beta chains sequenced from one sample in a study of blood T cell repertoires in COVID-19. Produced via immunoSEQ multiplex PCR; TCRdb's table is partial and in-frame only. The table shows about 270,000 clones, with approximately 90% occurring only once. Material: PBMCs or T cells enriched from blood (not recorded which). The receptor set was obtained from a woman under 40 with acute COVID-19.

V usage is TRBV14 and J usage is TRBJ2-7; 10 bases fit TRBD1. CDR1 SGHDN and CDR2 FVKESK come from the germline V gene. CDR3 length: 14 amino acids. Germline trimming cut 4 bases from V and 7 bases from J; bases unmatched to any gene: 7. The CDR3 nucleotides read TGTGCCAGCAGCCCCCGACAGGGGGCGGAGGAGCAGTACTTC. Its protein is CASSPRQGAEEQYF.

CDR3 protein: CASSHSREQYF. The CDR3 DNA sequence: TGTGCCAGCAGCCATTCACGGGAGCAGTACTTC. The chain links TRBV28 to TRBJ2-7; D gene ambiguous. The V end lost 6 bases, the J end lost 7 bases, and 10 bases lay between the germline ends. The V gene's germline CDR1 is MDHEN and CDR2 SYDVKM. The CDR3 totals 11 residues.

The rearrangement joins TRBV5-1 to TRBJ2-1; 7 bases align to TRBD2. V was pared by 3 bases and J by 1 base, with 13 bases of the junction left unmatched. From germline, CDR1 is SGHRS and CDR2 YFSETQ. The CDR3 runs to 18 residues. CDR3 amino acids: CASSSKGLGGPSYNEQFF. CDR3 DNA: TGCGCCAGCAGCTCGAAGGGGTTGGGAGGGCCTTCCTACAATGAGCAGTTCTTC. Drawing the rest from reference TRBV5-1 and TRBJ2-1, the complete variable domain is KAGVTQTPRYLIKTRGQQVTLSCSPISGHRSVSWYQQTPGQGLQFLFEYFSETQRNKGNFPGRFSGRQFSNSRSEMNVSTLELGDSALYLCASSSKGLGGPSYNEQFFGPGTRLTVL.

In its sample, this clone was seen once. This CDR3 is CSVFGDSNHEQFF. The CDR3 DNA follows: TGCAGCGTTTTCGGGGACTCGAACCATGAGCAGTTCTTC. The V and J genes are TRBV29-1 and TRBJ2-1; possibly TRBD2 for D (6 bases). The V gene's germline CDR1 is SQVTM and CDR2 ANQGSEA. Between the trimmed V and J ends, which lost 5 bases and 8 bases, there was a span of 16 bases. The CDR3 totals 13 residues.

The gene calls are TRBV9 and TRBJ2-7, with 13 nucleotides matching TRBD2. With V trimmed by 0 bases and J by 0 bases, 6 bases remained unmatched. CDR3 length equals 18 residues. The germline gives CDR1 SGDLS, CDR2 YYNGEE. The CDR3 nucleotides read TGTGCCAGCAGCGTAGGGACTAGCGGGAGTTTTACCTCCTACGAGCAGTACTTC. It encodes CASSVGTSGSFTSYEQYF.

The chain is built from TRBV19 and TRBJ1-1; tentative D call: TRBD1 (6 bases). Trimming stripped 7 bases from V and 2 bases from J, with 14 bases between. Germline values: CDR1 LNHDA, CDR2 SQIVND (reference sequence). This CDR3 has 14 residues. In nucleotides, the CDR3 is TGTGCCAGTAAGACAGGACATTCTAACACTGAAGCTTTCTTT. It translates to CASKTGHSNTEAFF.

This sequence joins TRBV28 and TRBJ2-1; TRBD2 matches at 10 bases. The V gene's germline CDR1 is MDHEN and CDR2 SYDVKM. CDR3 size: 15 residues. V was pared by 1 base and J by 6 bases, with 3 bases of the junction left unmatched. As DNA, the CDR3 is TGTGCCAGCAGTTTATCAGCGGGAGGGATCAATGAGCAGTTCTTC. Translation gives CASSLSAGGINEQFF.

In DNA, the CDR3 is TGTGCCAGCAGCTTAGTTCAGGACTCTAATGAAAAACTGTTTTTT. It encodes CASSLVQDSNEKLFF. The chain joins TRBV11-2 to TRBJ1-4, with D unclear. V shed 1 base and J shed 3 bases, with 9 bases lying between them. This CDR3 is built from 15 residues. CDR1 and CDR2 (germline): SGHAT, FQNNGV.

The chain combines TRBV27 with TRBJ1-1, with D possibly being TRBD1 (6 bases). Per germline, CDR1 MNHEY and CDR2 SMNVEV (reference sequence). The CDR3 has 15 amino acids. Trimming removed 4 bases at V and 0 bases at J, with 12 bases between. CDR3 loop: CASSSLTGLNTEAFF. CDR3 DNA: TGTGCCAGCAGTTCCCTGACAGGATTGAACACTGAAGCTTTCTTT.

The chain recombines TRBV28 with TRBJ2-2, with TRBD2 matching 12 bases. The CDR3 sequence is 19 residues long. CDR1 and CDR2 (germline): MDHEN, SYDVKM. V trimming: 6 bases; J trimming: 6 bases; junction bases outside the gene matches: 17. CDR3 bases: TGTGCCAGCAGGGCCAAGGCTAGCGGGAGGGCCATCATTGCCGGGGAGCTGTTTTTT. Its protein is CASRAKASGRAIIAGELFF.

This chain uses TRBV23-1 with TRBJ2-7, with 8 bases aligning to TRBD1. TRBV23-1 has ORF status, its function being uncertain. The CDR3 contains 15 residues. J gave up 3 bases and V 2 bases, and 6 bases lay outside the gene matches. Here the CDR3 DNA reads TGCGCCAGCAGTCAAGCAGACAGGGGAGACTACGAGCAGTACTTC. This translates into CASSQADRGDYEQYF.

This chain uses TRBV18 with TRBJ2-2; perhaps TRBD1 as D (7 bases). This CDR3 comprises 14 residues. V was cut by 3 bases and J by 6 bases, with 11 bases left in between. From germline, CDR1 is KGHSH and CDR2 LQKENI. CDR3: CASSPRGESGELFF. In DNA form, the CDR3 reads TGTGCCAGCTCACCCAGGGGGGAATCCGGGGAGCTGTTTTTT.

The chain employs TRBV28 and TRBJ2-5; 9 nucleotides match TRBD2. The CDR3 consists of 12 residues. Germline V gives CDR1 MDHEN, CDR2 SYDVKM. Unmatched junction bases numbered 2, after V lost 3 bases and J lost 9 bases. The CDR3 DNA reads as TGTGCCAGCAGTTTTCAGCGGGGGGCCCAGTACTTC. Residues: CASSFQRGAQYF. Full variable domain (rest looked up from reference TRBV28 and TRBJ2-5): DVKVTQSSRYLVKRTGEKVFLECVQDMDHENMFWYRQDPGLGLRLIYFSYDVKMKEKGDIPEGYSVSREKKERFSLILESASTNQTSMYLCASSFQRGAQYFGPGTRLLVL.

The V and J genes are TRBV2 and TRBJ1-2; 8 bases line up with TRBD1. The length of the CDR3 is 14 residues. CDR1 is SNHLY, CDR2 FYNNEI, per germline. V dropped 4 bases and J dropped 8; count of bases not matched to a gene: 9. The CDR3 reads CASSGQGAGSGYTF. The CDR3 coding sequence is TGTGCCAGCAGTGGTCAGGGGGCTGGAAGCGGCTACACCTTC. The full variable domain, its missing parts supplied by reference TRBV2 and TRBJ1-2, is EPEVTQTPSHQVTQMGQEVILRCVPISNHLYFYWYRQILGQKVEFLVSFYNNEISEKSEIFDDQFSVERPDGSNFTLKIRSTKLEDSAMYFCASSGQGAGSGYTFGSGTRLTVV.

CDR3 sequence reads: CASSLMGGGGSYEQYF. CDR3 coding DNA: TGTGCCAGCAGCTTAATGGGCGGCGGAGGCTCCTACGAGCAGTACTTC. This chain joins TRBV7-9 and TRBJ2-7; weak D call: TRBD2 (5 bases). This CDR3 spans 16 amino acids. Trimming pared 2 bases from V and 0 bases from J, leaving 14 bases between. Germline V CDR1 and CDR2: SEHNR, FQNEAQ (reference sequence).

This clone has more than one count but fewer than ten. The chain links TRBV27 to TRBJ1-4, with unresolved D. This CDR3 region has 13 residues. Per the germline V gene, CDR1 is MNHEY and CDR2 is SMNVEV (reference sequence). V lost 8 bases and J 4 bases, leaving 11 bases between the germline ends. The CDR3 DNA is TGTGCCAGCGGAGCGGACTTTAATGAAAAACTGTTTTTT. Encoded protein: CASGADFNEKLFF.

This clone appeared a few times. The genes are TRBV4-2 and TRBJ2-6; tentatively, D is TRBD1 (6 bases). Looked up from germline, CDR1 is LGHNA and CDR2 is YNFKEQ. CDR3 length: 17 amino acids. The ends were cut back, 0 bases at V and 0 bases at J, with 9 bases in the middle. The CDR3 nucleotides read TGTGCCAGCAGCCAAGATGACAGGTCCTCTGGGGCCAACGTCCTGACTTTC. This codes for CASSQDDRSSGANVLTF.

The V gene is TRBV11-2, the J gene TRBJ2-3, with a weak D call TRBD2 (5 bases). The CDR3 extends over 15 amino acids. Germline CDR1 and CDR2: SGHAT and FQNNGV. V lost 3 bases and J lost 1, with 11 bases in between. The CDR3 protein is CASSLGSSGTDTQYF. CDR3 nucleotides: TGTGCCAGCAGCTTGGGAAGTAGCGGCACAGATACGCAGTATTTT.

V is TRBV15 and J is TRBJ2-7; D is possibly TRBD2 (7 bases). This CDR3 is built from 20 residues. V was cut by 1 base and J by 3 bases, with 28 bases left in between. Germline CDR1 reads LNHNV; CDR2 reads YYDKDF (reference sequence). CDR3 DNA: TGTGCCACCAGCAGAGCCAGGGGCACCTCCCGGGACTACCGAATCTACGAGCAGTACTTC. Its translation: CATSRARGTSRDYRIYEQYF.

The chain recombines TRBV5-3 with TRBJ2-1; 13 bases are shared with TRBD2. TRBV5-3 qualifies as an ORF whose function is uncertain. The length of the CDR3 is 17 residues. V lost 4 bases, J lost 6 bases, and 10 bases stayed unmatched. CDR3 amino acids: CARSGLAGVLSCNEQFF. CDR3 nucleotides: TGTGCCAGAAGCGGACTAGCGGGAGTACTTTCTTGCAATGAGCAGTTCTTC.

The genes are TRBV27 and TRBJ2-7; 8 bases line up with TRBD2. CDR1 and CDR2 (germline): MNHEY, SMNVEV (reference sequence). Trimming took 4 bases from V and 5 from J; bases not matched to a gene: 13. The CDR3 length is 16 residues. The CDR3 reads CASSSGTAGTSDEQYF. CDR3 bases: TGTGCCAGCAGTTCAGGGACGGCCGGGACTAGTGACGAGCAGTACTTC.

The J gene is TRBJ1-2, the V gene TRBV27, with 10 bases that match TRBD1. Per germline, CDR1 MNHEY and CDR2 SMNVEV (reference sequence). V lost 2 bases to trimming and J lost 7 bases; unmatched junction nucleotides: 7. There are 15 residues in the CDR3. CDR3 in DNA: TGTGCCAGCAGTTTAACACCGACAGGGGGCACTGGCTACACCTTC. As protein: CASSLTPTGGTGYTF.

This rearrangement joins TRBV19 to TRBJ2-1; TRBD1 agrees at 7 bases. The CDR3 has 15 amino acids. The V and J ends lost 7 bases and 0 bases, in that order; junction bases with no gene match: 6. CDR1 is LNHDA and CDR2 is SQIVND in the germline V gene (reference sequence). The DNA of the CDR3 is TGTGCCAGTAAAATGACAGGGCACTCCTACAATGAGCAGTTCTTC. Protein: CASKMTGHSYNEQFF.

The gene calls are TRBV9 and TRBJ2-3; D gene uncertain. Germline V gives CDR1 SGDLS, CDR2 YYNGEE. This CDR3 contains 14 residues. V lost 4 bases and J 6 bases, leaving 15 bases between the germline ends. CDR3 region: CASSPSGGQDTQYF. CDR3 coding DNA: TGTGCCAGCAGCCCCTCGGGTGGCCAGGATACGCAGTATTTT.

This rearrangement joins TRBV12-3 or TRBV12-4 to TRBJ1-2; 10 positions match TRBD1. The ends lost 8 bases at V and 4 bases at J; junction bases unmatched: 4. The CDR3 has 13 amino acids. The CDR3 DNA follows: TGTGCCAGCCGACAGGGGGCAGGCTATGGCTACACCTTC. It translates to CASRQGAGYGYTF.

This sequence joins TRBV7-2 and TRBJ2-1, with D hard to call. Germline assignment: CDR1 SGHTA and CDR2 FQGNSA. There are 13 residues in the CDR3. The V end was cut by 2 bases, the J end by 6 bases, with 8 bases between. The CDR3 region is CASSLRAGNEQFF. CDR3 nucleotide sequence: TGTGCCAGCAGCTTACGTGCCGGCAATGAGCAGTTCTTC.

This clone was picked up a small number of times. CDR3 sequence: CAISDLREGRGEQYF. The CDR3 nucleotides are TGTGCCATCAGTGATTTGCGGGAGGGCCGCGGCGAGCAGTACTTC. The chain employs TRBV10-3 and TRBJ2-7; 9 positions agree with TRBD2. CDR3 length: 15 amino acids. V lost 3 bases, J lost 6 bases, and 9 bases stayed unmatched. Per the germline V gene, CDR1 is ENHRY and CDR2 is SYGVKD.